These 6 T cell receptor beta chains were all obtained from the same sample, sequenced in a study of blood T cell repertoires in COVID-19. Libraries were prepared by immunoSEQ multiplex PCR; TCRdb keeps only in-frame clonotypes and omits some of them. Of tens of thousands of clones listed, around 83% are singletons. Sequenced input: peripheral blood. The receptors stem from a human donor in a cohort sampled during active COVID-19.

V gene TRBV27 combines with J gene TRBJ2-1, with 12 bases fitting TRBD2. From germline, CDR1 is MNHEY and CDR2 SMNVEV (reference sequence). Germline trimming cut 4 bases from V and 8 bases from J; bases unmatched to any gene: 15. The CDR3 is made up of 18 amino acids. DNA for the CDR3: TGTGCCAGCAGTTCTACAAACTTGGGACTAGCGGGCGCCGATGAGCAGTTCTTC. This codes for CASSSTNLGLAGADEQFF.

The chain has TRBV14 and TRBJ2-6, with D perhaps matching TRBD1 (6 bases). V was pared by 5 bases and J by 0 bases, with 11 bases between. The CDR3 totals 16 residues. Germline V gives CDR1 SGHDN, CDR2 FVKESK. The CDR3 sequence: CASSTGGSSGANVLTF. The CDR3 bases are TGTGCCAGCAGCACTGGGGGCAGCTCTGGGGCCAACGTCCTGACTTTC.

The V and J genes are TRBV6-4 and TRBJ2-7, with TRBD2 matching over 7 bases. CDR1 is MRHNA and CDR2 is SNTAGT in the germline V gene. This CDR3 has 15 residues. V was clipped by 4 bases and J by 4 bases; unmatched bases: 10. The CDR3 sequence: CASSVSAGESYEQYF. CDR3 bases: TGTGCCAGCAGTGTTTCTGCGGGGGAGAGTTACGAGCAGTACTTC.

The chain carries TRBV7-2 and TRBJ2-7; tentative D call: TRBD1 (7 bases). Trimming took off 1 base at V and 4 bases at J, with 17 bases between the two ends. Germline CDR1 and CDR2: SGHTA and FQGNSA. The CDR3 consists of 16 residues. The CDR3: CASSLGVGRGTYEQYF. CDR3 in DNA: TGTGCCAGCAGCTTAGGCGTGGGCAGGGGGACTTACGAGCAGTACTTC. Full variable domain (outside the CDR3, taken from reference TRBV7-2 and TRBJ2-7): GAGVSQSPSNKVTEKGKDVELRCDPISGHTALYWYRQSLGQGLEFLIYFQGNSAPDKSGLPSDRFSAERTGGSVSTLTIQRTQQEDSAVYLCASSLGVGRGTYEQYFGPGTRLTVT.

V gene TRBV7-8 combines with J gene TRBJ2-7, with TRBD2 matching 7 bases. Germline lookup yields CDR1 SGHVS and CDR2 FQNEAQ. V gave up 1 base and J gave up 4 bases; unmatched junction bases: 7. This CDR3 comprises 15 residues. Here the CDR3 DNA reads TGTGCCAGCAGCTTAGTGGGAGGGCCCGTTTACGAGCAGTACTTC. Protein: CASSLVGGPVYEQYF.

The chain joins TRBV6-1 to TRBJ2-1, with a tentative D call TRBD1 (5 bases). Germline loops: CDR1 MNHNS, CDR2 SASEGT. The V gene lost 0 bases and the J gene lost 2 bases, with 14 bases spanning the gap. There are 17 residues in the CDR3. The CDR3 loop is CASSEADRWGPYNEQFF. CDR3 DNA sequence: TGTGCCAGCAGTGAAGCGGATAGGTGGGGCCCCTACAATGAGCAGTTCTTC.